The clone carrying this T cell receptor (beta chain) is a singleton in its sample. Produced via immunoSEQ multiplex PCR; TCRdb's table is partial and in-frame only. This sample carries about 51,000 clones, 80% of them seen once, and the ten largest clones take around 9.1%. This entry belongs to a study of control samples from healthy donors and cancer patients. The sequenced material came from blood. The TCR was taken from a man in his 70s in good health.

The CDR3 region has the DNA TGTGCCAGCAGCTTACGGGGAGGTGGGAATGAGCAGTTCTTC. Its protein product is CASSLRGGGNEQFF. This sequence joins TRBV7-9 and TRBJ2-1; TRBD2 might be the D (6 bases). Trimming cost V 2 bases and J 7 bases, with 12 bases left between them. The CDR3 has 14 residues. Per the germline V gene, CDR1 is SEHNR and CDR2 is FQNEAQ (reference sequence).